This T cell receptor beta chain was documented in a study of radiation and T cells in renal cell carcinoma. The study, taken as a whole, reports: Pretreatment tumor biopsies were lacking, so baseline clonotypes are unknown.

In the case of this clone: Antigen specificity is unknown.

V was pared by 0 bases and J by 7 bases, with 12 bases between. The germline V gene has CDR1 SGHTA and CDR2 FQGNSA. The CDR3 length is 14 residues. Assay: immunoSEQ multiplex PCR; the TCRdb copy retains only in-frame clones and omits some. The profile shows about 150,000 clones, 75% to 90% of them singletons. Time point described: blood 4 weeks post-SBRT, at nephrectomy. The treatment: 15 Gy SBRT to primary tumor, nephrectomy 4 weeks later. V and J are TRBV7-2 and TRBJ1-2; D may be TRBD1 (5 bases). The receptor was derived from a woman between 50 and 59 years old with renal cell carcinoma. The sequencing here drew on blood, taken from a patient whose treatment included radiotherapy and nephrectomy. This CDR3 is CASSLARRGSGYTF. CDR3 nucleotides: TGTGCCAGCAGCTTAGCTAGACGGGGCAGTGGCTACACCTTC.